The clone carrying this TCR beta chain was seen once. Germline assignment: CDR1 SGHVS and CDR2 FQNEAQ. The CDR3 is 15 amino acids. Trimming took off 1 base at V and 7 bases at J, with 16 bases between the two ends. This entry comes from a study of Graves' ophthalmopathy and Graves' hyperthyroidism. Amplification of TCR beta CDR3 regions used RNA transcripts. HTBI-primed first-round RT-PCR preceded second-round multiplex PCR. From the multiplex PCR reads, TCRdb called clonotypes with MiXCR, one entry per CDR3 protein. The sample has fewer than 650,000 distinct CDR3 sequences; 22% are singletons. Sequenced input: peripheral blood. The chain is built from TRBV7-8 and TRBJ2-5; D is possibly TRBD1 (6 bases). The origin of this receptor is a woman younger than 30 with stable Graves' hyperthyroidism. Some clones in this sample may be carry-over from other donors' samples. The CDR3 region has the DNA TGTGCCAGCAGCTTAGTACAGGGCACCCGAGGGACCCAGTACTTC. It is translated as CASSLVQGTRGTQYF.